These 15 T cell receptor beta chains were sequenced from one sample in a study of molecular identifiers for immune sequencing clone quantification (dated by TCRdb to between 2017 and 2018). Libraries were made using PCR. Sequencing instrument: Illumina HiSeq 4000. Through fastp at Q25 and MiXCR, TCRdb rebuilt clones from the public reads, retaining in-frame beta chains. Rows are unified per CDR3 protein, each entry keeping the most common DNA and genes. Counted in this sample were some 650,000 distinct CDR3 sequences; 20% of them appeared once. The ten largest clonotypes hold 0.75% to 0.95% of the sample. Sequenced input: naive CD8+ T cells from blood, with Jurkat cell RNA spiked in. The cell subset or site label corresponds to: FACS-sorted CD8+CD4-CCR7+CD45RA+ naive T cells. These receptors were collected from a human donor in good health. Some libraries in this study had Jurkat cell RNA spiked in.

For this clonotype: Possible read error: a much larger clone is one base away. This chain connects TRBV6-1 to TRBJ2-7; D not resolved. V dropped 4 bases and J dropped 4 bases, with 5 bases sitting between them. CDR1 MNHNS and CDR2 SASEGT come from the germline V gene. The CDR3 consists of 11 residues. The CDR3 DNA follows: TGTGCCAGCAGTGGGATTTACGAGCAGTACTTC. Amino acids: CASSGIYEQYF.

The rearrangement joins TRBV20-1 to TRBJ2-5; no reliable D call. The germline V and J ends were trimmed by 3 bases and 4 bases, with 6 bases remaining between them. CDR1 and CDR2 from the germline V gene are DFQATT and SNEGSKA (reference sequence). This CDR3 region has 11 residues. CDR3 DNA: TGCAGTGCTAGCCCGGGAGAGACCCAGTACTTC. Translating it yields CSASPGETQYF.

This clonotype was seen ten or more times. The gene calls are TRBV5-1 and TRBJ1-1, with 7 bases aligning to TRBD1. V was clipped by 6 bases and J by 7 bases; unmatched bases: 6. Per germline, CDR1 SGHRS and CDR2 YFSETQ. This CDR3 spans 12 amino acids. Here the CDR3 DNA reads TGCGCCAGCACCTACGGGACAGATGAAGCTTTCTTT. It encodes CASTYGTDEAFF.

This chain links TRBV6-2 or TRBV6-3 with TRBJ2-1; D gene ambiguous. CDR1 is MNHEY, CDR2 SVGEGT, per germline. The CDR3 runs 13 residues. V was shortened by 2 bases and J by 14 bases, with 16 bases between the two germline ends. CDR3 sequence: CASSYAPKAYEFF. CDR3 DNA sequence: TGTGCCAGCAGTTACGCCCCCAAGGCGTACGAGTTCTTC.

In its sample, this clonotype was seen a few times. CDR3 in amino acids: CATSDTGGRETQYF. CDR3 DNA sequence: TGTGCCACCAGTGATACGGGAGGGCGGGAGACCCAGTACTTC. J is TRBJ2-5 and V is TRBV24-1; 8 nucleotides align to TRBD2. CDR1 and CDR2 (germline): KGHDR, SFDVKD. V was clipped by 3 bases and J by 5 bases; unmatched bases: 4. The CDR3 runs to 14 residues.

Details on this clonotype: A much larger clonotype is one base distant, so this may be a read error. The chain is built from TRBV11-2 and TRBJ2-5; TRBD1 agrees at 8 bases. J was trimmed by 1 base and V by 4 bases; bases with no gene match: 5. The length of the CDR3 is 15 residues. The germline CDR1 and CDR2 sequences are SGHAT and FQNNGV. CDR3 in amino acids: CASSWTGWAQETQYF. The CDR3 DNA follows: TGTGCCAGCAGCTGGACAGGGTGGGCCCAAGAGACCCAGTACTTC.

In its sample, this clonotype was seen once. This sequence may be a read error, since a much larger clone differs from it by one base. CDR3 bases: TGTGCCTGCAGCTTAGATTGGTCACAACTCCAAGAGACCCAGTACTTC. Residues: CACSLDWSQLQETQYF. The V call is TRBV7-9, the J call TRBJ2-5; D not resolved. Germline assignment: CDR1 SEHNR and CDR2 FQNEAQ (reference sequence). This CDR3 is built from 16 residues.

As concerns this clonotype: A much larger clone differs from this one at a single base, so this may be a read error. This chain connects TRBV29-1 to TRBJ1-1; D possibly corresponds to TRBD1 (6 bases). Looked up from germline, CDR1 is SQVTM and CDR2 is ANQGSEA. This CDR3 contains 13 residues. With 6 bases removed from V and 4 bases from J, the gap between germline ends came to 15 bases. The CDR3 sequence is CSVTGKPGTEAFF. The CDR3 DNA reads TGCAGCGTCACAGGGAAGCCGGGCACTGAAGCTTTCTTT.

This clonotype was picked up many times. The chain employs TRBV2 and TRBJ2-7; D is undetermined. Germline V lookup: CDR1 SNHLY, CDR2 FYNNEI. V gave up 3 bases and J gave up 2 bases, with 8 bases separating them. There are 13 residues in the CDR3. The CDR3 loop is CASSETQTYEQYF. In nucleotides, the CDR3 is TGTGCCAGCAGTGAGACGCAGACCTACGAGCAGTACTTC.

The chain has TRBV24-1 and TRBJ2-7; D is uncertain. V gave up 4 bases and J gave up 4 bases, with 7 bases separating them. CDR1 is KGHDR, CDR2 SFDVKD, per germline. The CDR3 length is 12 residues. In DNA, the CDR3 is TGTGCCACCAGTGAATCCGGGTACGAGCAGTACTTC. This sequence encodes CATSESGYEQYF.

This clonotype has a handful of counts. The CDR3 carries no conserved terminal phenylalanine or tryptophan, so it likely arises from a read error. V gene TRBV5-1 combines with J gene TRBJ1-2; D is uncertain. Germline V gene data show CDR1 as SGHRS and CDR2 as YFSETQ. The CDR3 has 14 residues. Trimming stripped 4 bases from V and 4 bases from J, with 14 bases between. CDR3 sequence reads: CASSPLRSSYGYTS. The DNA of the CDR3 is TGCGCCAGCAGCCCCCTCCGCAGTTCCTATGGCTACACCTCC.

This clonotype has ten or more counts. The genes are TRBV19 and TRBJ2-6; D possibly corresponds to TRBD1 (5 bases). The CDR3 consists of 17 residues. V shed 1 base and J shed 0 bases, with 10 bases lying between them. The germline V gene encodes CDR1 LNHDA and CDR2 SQIVND (reference sequence). Here the CDR3 DNA reads TGTGCCAGTAGTATAGCGGACATCTTCTCTGGGGCCAACGTCCTGACTTTC. This encodes CASSIADIFSGANVLTF.

This clonotype was counted many times. The J gene is TRBJ2-5, the V gene TRBV10-3; D is perhaps TRBD2 (6 bases). This CDR3 contains 14 residues. Looked up from germline, CDR1 is ENHRY and CDR2 is SYGVKD. Trimming cost V 8 bases and J 1 base, with 14 bases left between them. The chain's CDR3 is CAIGTELAQETQYF. CDR3 nucleotide sequence: TGTGCCATCGGGACTGAACTAGCCCAAGAGACCCAGTACTTC.

The chain combines TRBV7-9 with TRBJ2-1; 11 bases agree with TRBD2. Germline V gene lookup returns CDR1 SEHNR and CDR2 FQNEAQ (reference sequence). CDR3 length: 14 residues. The V segment lost 6 bases and the J segment 6 bases; nucleotides outside the gene matches: 4. The CDR3 nucleotides are TGTGCCAGCAGTCTAGCGGGGGGTTCCAATGAGCAGTTCTTC. Amino acid sequence: CASSLAGGSNEQFF. Full variable domain (rest looked up from reference TRBV7-9 and TRBJ2-1): DTGVSQNPRHKITKRGQNVTFRCDPISEHNRLYWYRQTLGQGPEFLTYFQNEAQLEKSRLLSDRFSAERPKGSFSTLEIQRTEQGDSAMYLCASSLAGGSNEQFFGPGTRLTVL.

V gene TRBV29-1 combines with J gene TRBJ2-1, with TRBD2 matching over 12 bases. Germline loops: CDR1 SQVTM, CDR2 ANQGSEA. Unmatched junction bases numbered 7, after V lost 3 bases and J lost 7 bases. This CDR3 has 15 residues. CDR3: CSVDLASGRGNEQFF. CDR3 sequence (DNA): TGCAGCGTTGACCTCGCTAGCGGGAGGGGAAATGAGCAGTTCTTC.